This T cell receptor (beta chain) is from a study of CD8+CD57+ T cells in acquired aplastic anemia. Study findings and constraints: Patients and controls had in common 25 to 35 CD8+ CDR3 sequences. A significant difference in CD8+ Simpson's diversity between patients and controls was not found.

The CDR3 extends over 16 amino acids. After removal of 4 bases from V and 0 bases from J, the junction contained 5 bases not matched to a gene. Germline V gene lookup returns CDR1 SNHLY and CDR2 FYNNEI. This clonotype was seen at least ten times. The antigen is unknown. Both TCR beta VDJ combination and CDR3 sequence profiling were carried out. Genomic DNA was the template for this profiling. TCRdb passed the reads through MiXCR, listing each CDR3 protein once. The table records approximately 150,000 distinct CDR3 sequences, around 48% of them present only once. Sequencing involved patients with CD8+CD57+ cell expansion previously shown by flow cytometry.

This receptor was identified in a human donor with aplastic anemia. Sequencing input: sorted CD4+, CD8+, or CD8+CD57+ T cells (not recorded which) from PBMCs. The V gene is TRBV2, the J gene TRBJ1-3; 8 bases match TRBD1. The CDR3 nucleotides are TGTGCCAGCAGTGGGAACAGGGGGGCCTCTGGAAACACCATATATTTT. It translates to CASSGNRGASGNTIYF.